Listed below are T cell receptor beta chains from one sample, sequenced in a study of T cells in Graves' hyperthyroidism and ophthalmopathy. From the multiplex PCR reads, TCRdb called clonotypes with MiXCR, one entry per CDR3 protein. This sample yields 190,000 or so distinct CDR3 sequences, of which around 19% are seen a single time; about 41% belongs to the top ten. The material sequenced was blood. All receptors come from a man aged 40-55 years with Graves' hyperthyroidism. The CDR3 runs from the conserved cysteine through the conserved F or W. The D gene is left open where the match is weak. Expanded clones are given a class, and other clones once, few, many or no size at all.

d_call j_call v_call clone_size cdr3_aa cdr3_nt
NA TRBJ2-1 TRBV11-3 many CASSLGGGEQFF TGTGCCAGCAGCTTAGGTGGTGGGGAGCAGTTCTTC
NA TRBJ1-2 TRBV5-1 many CASSQQGLGYTF TGCGCCAGCAGCCAGCAGGGGCTCGGCTACACCTTC
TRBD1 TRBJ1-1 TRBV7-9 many CASSRGQGNTEAFF TGTGCCAGCAGCCGGGGACAGGGGAACACTGAAGCTTTCTTT
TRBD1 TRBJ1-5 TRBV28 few CASSQTTGGRQPQHF TGTGCCAGCAGTCAGACGACAGGGGGCCGGCAGCCCCAGCATTTT
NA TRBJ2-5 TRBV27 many CASGQDREGTQYF TGTGCCAGCGGTCAAGACAGGGAGGGGACCCAGTACTTC
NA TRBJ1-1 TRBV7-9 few CASSHYMNTEAFF TGTGCCAGCAGCCATTATATGAACACTGAAGCTTTCTTT
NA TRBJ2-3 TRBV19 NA CASSPQPSTDTQYF TGTGCCAGTAGTCCCCAACCGAGCACAGATACGCAGTATTTT
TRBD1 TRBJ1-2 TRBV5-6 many CASSRDSRNYGYTF TGTGCCAGCAGCCGGGACAGCCGGAACTATGGCTACACCTTC
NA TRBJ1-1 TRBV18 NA CASSPNSGVTEAFF TGTGCCAGCTCACCAAATTCGGGGGTGACTGAAGCTTTCTTT
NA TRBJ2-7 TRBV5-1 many CASSLEGIVYEQYF TGCGCCAGCAGCTTGGAGGGGATTGTATACGAGCAGTACTTC
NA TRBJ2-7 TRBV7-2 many CASSLAILGEQYF TGTGCCAGCAGCTTAGCGATCCTTGGCGAGCAGTACTTC
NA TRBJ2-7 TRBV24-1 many CATSDSKVSYEQYF TGTGCCACCAGTGATTCGAAAGTTTCCTACGAGCAGTACTTC
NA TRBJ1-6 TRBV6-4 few CASKAVGEFLRSSYNSPLHF TGTGCCAGCAAAGCCGTTGGGGAATTTCTGAGGAGCTCCTATAATTCACCCCTCCACTTT
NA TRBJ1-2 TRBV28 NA CASSSDRRGYTF TGTGCCAGCAGTTCGGACAGACGGGGCTACACCTTC
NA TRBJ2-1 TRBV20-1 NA CSATENNEQFF TGCAGTGCTACAGAAAACAATGAGCAGTTCTTC
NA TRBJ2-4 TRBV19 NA CASSTETLLGGNIQYF TGTGCCAGTAGTACCGAGACACTACTGGGTGGAAACATTCAGTACTTC
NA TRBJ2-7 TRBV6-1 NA CASSEDARLWEQYF TGTGCCAGCAGTGAAGACGCCCGATTGTGGGAGCAGTACTTC
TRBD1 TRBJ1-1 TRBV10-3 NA CAIRTNDRGDTEAFF TGTGCCATCAGAACTAATGACAGGGGTGACACTGAAGCTTTCTTT
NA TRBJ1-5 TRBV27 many CASSAVNGDQPQHF TGTGCCAGCAGCGCGGTCAACGGGGATCAGCCCCAGCATTTT
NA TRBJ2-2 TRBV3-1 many CASSPPGTGELFF TGTGCCAGCAGCCCACCAGGGACCGGGGAGCTGTTTTTT
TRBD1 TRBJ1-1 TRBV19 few CASTTDRDGTEAFF TGTGCCAGTACCACGGACAGGGATGGCACTGAAGCTTTCTTT
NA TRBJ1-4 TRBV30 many CAWSGDTVSEKLFF TGTGCCTGGAGTGGTGACACGGTTTCGGAAAAACTGTTTTTT
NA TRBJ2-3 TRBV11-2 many CASSAQKGGLDTQYF TGTGCCAGCAGCGCCCAAAAGGGGGGGTTAGATACGCAGTATTTT
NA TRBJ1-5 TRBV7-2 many CASSLARLGNQPQHF TGTGCCAGCAGCCTAGCCAGATTGGGCAATCAGCCCCAGCATTTT
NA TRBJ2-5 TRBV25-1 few CASSDEVRETQYF TGTGCCAGCAGTGATGAGGTTCGGGAGACCCAGTACTTC
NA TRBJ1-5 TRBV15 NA CATSRDVRDYSNQPQHF TGTGCCACCAGCAGAGATGTCAGAGATTATAGCAATCAGCCCCAGCATTTT
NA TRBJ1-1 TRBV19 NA CASSMSRWGLGGTEAFF TGTGCCAGTAGTATGTCACGTTGGGGGTTGGGAGGCACTGAAGCTTTCTTT
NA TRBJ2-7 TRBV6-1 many CASSYDRTLEQYF TGTGCCAGCAGCTATGACAGGACCCTCGAGCAGTACTTC
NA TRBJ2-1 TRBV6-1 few CASSDNGQGFANEQFF TGTGCCAGCAGTGATAACGGGCAGGGTTTCGCTAATGAGCAGTTCTTC
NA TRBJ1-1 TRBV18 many CASSPPGPGAAEAFF TGTGCCAGCTCACCTCCGGGGCCGGGGGCCGCTGAAGCTTTCTTT
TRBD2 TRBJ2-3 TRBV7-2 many CASSFLAGGVQATQYF TGTGCCAGCAGCTTTTTAGCGGGGGGGGTACAGGCTACGCAGTATTTT
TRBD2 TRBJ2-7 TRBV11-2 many CASNRLAGAYEQYF TGTGCCAGCAACCGACTAGCGGGAGCCTACGAGCAGTACTTC
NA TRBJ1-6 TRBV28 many CASSLLLQGYNSPLHF TGTGCCAGCAGTTTATTATTACAGGGATATAATTCACCCCTCCACTTT
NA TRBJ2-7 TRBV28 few CASSFHSTREQYF TGTGCCAGCAGTTTCCACTCGACTCGCGAGCAGTACTTC
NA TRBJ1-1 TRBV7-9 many CASSTGQGKNTEAFF TGTGCCAGCAGCACAGGGCAGGGTAAGAACACTGAAGCTTTCTTT
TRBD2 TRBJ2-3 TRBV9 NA CASSAPRGGLTSTDTQYF TGTGCCAGCAGCGCCCCGCGGGGGGGGTTAACGAGCACAGATACGCAGTATTTT
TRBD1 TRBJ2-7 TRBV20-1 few CSARPNRDRDGEQYF TGCAGTGCTAGACCGAACCGGGACAGGGACGGCGAGCAGTACTTC
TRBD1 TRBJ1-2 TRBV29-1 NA CSVEDRGLGYTF TGCAGCGTCGAGGACAGGGGGCTTGGCTACACCTTC
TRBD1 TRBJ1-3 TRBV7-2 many CASSGDRGSGNTIYF TGTGCCAGCAGCGGTGACAGGGGCTCTGGAAACACCATATATTTT
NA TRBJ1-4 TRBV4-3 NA CASSQDILSPTNEKLFF TGCGCCAGCAGCCAGGATATCCTAAGCCCTACTAATGAAAAACTGTTTTTT
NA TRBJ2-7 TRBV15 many CATSRDLSGDYEQYF TGTGCCACCAGCAGAGATCTATCTGGGGACTACGAGCAGTACTTC
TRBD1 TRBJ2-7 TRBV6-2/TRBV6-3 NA CATRQGAYEQYF TGTGCCACGCGACAGGGGGCCTACGAGCAGTACTTC
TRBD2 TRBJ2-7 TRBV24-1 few CATSDPTSGDYEQYF TGTGCCACCAGTGACCCGACTAGCGGGGACTACGAGCAGTACTTC
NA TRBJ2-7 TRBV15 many CATSREGASPGSEQYF TGTGCCACCAGCAGAGAGGGCGCCAGCCCAGGATCCGAGCAGTACTTC
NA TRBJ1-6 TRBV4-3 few CASSPQAYSSPFSYNSPLHF TGCGCCAGCAGCCCCCAGGCGTACAGCAGTCCATTCTCCTATAATTCACCCCTCCACTTT
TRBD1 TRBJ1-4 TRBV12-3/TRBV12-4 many CASRPGQGVEKLFF TGTGCCAGCAGGCCCGGACAGGGGGTAGAAAAACTGTTTTTT
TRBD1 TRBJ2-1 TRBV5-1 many CASSPQGAGFNEQFF TGCGCCAGCAGCCCCCAGGGGGCCGGGTTCAATGAGCAGTTCTTC